Listed below are T cell receptor beta chains from one sample, sequenced in a study of T cells in Graves' hyperthyroidism and ophthalmopathy. A single record per CDR3 protein comes from TCRdb applying MiXCR to the multiplex PCR reads. The sample lists a few hundred thousand distinct CDR3 sequences; roughly an eighth were seen once. The sample taken for sequencing was blood. Receptor source: a woman aged 40 to 50 with Graves' ophthalmopathy. The CDR3 runs from the conserved cysteine through the conserved F or W. D genes are given only for firm matches. A clone size is listed for some rows: how often the clone was seen (once, few, many), or a class if it is expanded.

CASSLNGRAVQPQHF TGTGCCAGCAGCTTAAATGGCAGGGCGGTTCAGCCCCAGCATTTT NA TRBJ1-5 NA TRBV7-2
CASSLGQGRGGTQYF TGTGCCAGCAGCTTAGGACAGGGCAGAGGTGGTACGCAGTATTTT TRBD1 TRBJ2-3 many TRBV11-3
CASSLGGGVEFF TGTGCCAGCAGTTTAGGGGGCGGGGTGGAGTTCTTC NA TRBJ2-1 many TRBV12-3/TRBV12-4
CAWGDRDRVKETQYF TGTGCCTGGGGAGACCGGGACAGGGTGAAGGAGACCCAGTACTTC TRBD1 TRBJ2-5 NA TRBV30
CATSRGVVDEKLFF TGTGCCACCAGCAGAGGGGTGGTGGATGAAAAACTGTTTTTT NA TRBJ1-4 many TRBV15
CASSRGPNEQFF TGTGCCAGCAGTCGGGGCCCCAATGAGCAGTTCTTC NA TRBJ2-1 NA TRBV6-1
CASKERSYNPPLHF TGTGCCAGCAAGGAACGTTCCTATAATCCACCCCTCCACTTT NA TRBJ1-6 NA TRBV2
CASSLGRGNTGELFF TGCGCCAGCAGCTTGGGCAGGGGGAACACCGGGGAGCTGTTTTTT NA TRBJ2-2 many TRBV5-1
CASTGGGGASGEQYF TGTGCCAGTACCGGTGGCGGGGGGGCCTCGGGGGAGCAGTACTTC TRBD2 TRBJ2-7 few TRBV19
CASSLVVGGATEAFF TGTGCCAGCAGTTTAGTTGTAGGGGGCGCGACTGAAGCTTTCTTT TRBD1 TRBJ1-1 many TRBV12-3/TRBV12-4
CASSKALGPNEKLFF TGTGCCAGCAGCAAGGCCCTCGGTCCTAATGAAAAACTGTTTTTT NA TRBJ1-4 few TRBV3-1
CASSDDRMETQYF TGTGCCAGCAGTGATGACAGGATGGAGACCCAGTACTTC NA TRBJ2-5 many TRBV2
CSAREYGQFF TGCAGTGCTAGGGAATATGGGCAGTTCTTC NA TRBJ2-1 NA TRBV20-1
CASSIIGRRQGSIEAFF TGTGCCAGTAGTATAATCGGTCGGAGACAGGGTTCCATTGAAGCTTTCTTT TRBD1 TRBJ1-1 many TRBV19
CASSSLTPHEQFF TGTGCCAGCAGTTCCCTAACCCCACATGAGCAGTTCTTC NA TRBJ2-1 many TRBV27